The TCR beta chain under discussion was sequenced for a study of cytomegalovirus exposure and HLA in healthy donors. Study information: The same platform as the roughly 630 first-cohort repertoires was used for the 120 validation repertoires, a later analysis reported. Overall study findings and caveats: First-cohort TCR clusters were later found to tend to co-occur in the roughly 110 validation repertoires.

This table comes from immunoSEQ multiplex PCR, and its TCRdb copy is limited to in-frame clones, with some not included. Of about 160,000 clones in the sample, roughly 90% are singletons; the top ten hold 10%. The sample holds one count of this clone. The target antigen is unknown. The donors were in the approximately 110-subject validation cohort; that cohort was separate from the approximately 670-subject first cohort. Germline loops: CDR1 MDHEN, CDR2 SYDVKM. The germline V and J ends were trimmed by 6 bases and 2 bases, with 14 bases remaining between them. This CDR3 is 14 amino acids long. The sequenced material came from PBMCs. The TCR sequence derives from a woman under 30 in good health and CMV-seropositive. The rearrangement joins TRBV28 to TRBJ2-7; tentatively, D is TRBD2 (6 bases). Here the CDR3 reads CASSPAGTPYEQYF. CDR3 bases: TGTGCCAGCAGCCCCGCCGGGACTCCCTACGAGCAGTACTTC. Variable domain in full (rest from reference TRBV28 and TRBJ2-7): DVKVTQSSRYLVKRTGEKVFLECVQDMDHENMFWYRQDPGLGLRLIYFSYDVKMKEKGDIPEGYSVSREKKERFSLILESASTNQTSMYLCASSPAGTPYEQYFGPGTRLTVT.